The T cell receptor (beta chain) described here comes from a study of radiotherapy plus CTLA-4 blockade in lung cancer. Only in-frame clones appear in the TCRdb table, and some are missing; sequencing was by immunoSEQ multiplex PCR. The table includes about 81,000 clones, roughly 78% detected once. The V and J ends lost 0 bases and 4 bases respectively, with 9 bases between them. This CDR3 is 14 amino acids long. Germline-derived CDR1 and CDR2 are SGHTA and FQGNSA. The chain is built from TRBV7-2 and TRBJ1-1; tentatively, D is TRBD1 (5 bases). Material: peripheral blood, obtained from a patient treated with radiotherapy plus ipilimumab. The TCR originated in a human donor with non-small cell lung cancer that progressed on radiotherapy plus ipilimumab. The CDR3 protein is CASSLAVGGTEAFF. CDR3 in DNA: TGTGCCAGCAGCTTAGCGGTGGGGGGCACTGAAGCTTTCTTT.